A selection of T cell receptor beta chains follows, all from one sample in a study of CD8+ T cells in alopecia areata. Sequencing used immunoSEQ multiplex PCR; TCRdb keeps in-frame clones, though not all of them. The sample shows about 110,000 clones, 50% to 70% of them seen only once. Source material: NKG2D-low CD8+ T cells sorted from blood. The receptors shown here come from a human donor with alopecia areata. Each CDR3 is given with its conserved first and last residue. A D gene is named only where the DNA matches it firmly. Rows may omit the clone size; those that give it use once, few, many or a size class.

v_call	j_call	d_call	clone_size	cdr3_aa	cdr3_nt
TRBV7-2	TRBJ1-5	NA	NA	CASSLGGRLSNQPQHF	TGTGCCAGCAGCTTAGGGGGGCGGCTCAGCAATCAGCCCCAGCATTTT
TRBV2	TRBJ1-5	NA	NA	CASSPWGGQPQHF	TGTGCCAGCAGTCCGTGGGGGGGGCAGCCCCAGCATTTT
TRBV2	TRBJ2-3	NA	NA	CASRGSTDTQYF	TGTGCCAGCAGGGGCAGCACAGATACGCAGTATTTT
TRBV19	TRBJ1-1	NA	few	CASSIAGSPSQEAFF	TGTGCCAGTAGTATTGCGGGCAGTCCGTCCCAAGAAGCTTTCTTT
TRBV28	TRBJ2-7	TRBD2	NA	CASSEGLAGYYEQYF	TGTGCCAGCAGTGAGGGACTAGCGGGGTACTACGAGCAGTACTTC
TRBV27	TRBJ1-1	TRBD1	NA	CASSFSNRGLHEAFF	TGTGCCAGCAGTTTCTCTAACAGGGGCCTTCACGAAGCTTTCTTT
TRBV4-1	TRBJ2-7	NA	few	CASSQGLNGYYEQYF	TGCGCCAGCAGCCAAGGTCTGAATGGATACTACGAGCAGTACTTC
TRBV5-1	TRBJ2-7	NA	once	CASSLGVSYEQYF	TGCGCCAGCAGCTTAGGGGTCTCCTACGAGCAGTACTTC
TRBV4-1	TRBJ2-7	NA	NA	CASSQYQASYEQYF	TGCGCCAGCAGCCAATATCAAGCATCCTACGAGCAGTACTTC
TRBV15	TRBJ2-2	NA	NA	CATSNPRIPNTGELFF	TGTGCCACCAGCAACCCAAGGATACCGAACACCGGGGAGCTGTTTTTT
TRBV19	TRBJ1-2	NA	NA	CASSAVGLDGYTF	TGTGCCAGTAGCGCTGTGGGCCTAGACGGCTACACCTTC
TRBV30	TRBJ2-7	NA	NA	CAWSVQGRDYEQYF	TGTGCCTGGAGTGTACAAGGAAGGGACTACGAGCAGTACTTC
TRBV10-3	TRBJ2-7	NA	NA	CAITSNLYEQYF	TGTGCCATCACGTCAAATTTGTACGAGCAGTACTTC
TRBV7-9	TRBJ2-7	NA	few	CASSLDADYEQYF	TGTGCCAGCAGCTTAGACGCAGACTACGAGCAGTACTTC
TRBV4-1	TRBJ1-5	NA	few	CASSQVVGAGGQPQHF	TGCGCCAGCAGCCAAGTTGTTGGGGCTGGCGGTCAGCCCCAGCATTTT
TRBV4-1	TRBJ2-7	TRBD2	NA	CASSILAEPSYEQYF	TGCGCCAGCAGCATCCTAGCGGAGCCCTCCTACGAGCAGTACTTC
TRBV7-9	TRBJ2-7	NA	few	CASSSTITRAFEQYF	TGTGCCAGCAGCTCCACAATAACTAGGGCCTTCGAGCAGTACTTC
TRBV4-1	TRBJ2-7	TRBD1	NA	CASSQVSGTGDYEQYF	TGCGCCAGCAGCCAAGTATCGGGGACAGGGGACTACGAGCAGTACTTC
TRBV9	TRBJ2-1	NA	few	CASNVGGRLGNEQFF	TGTGCCAGCAACGTGGGGGGCAGACTTGGCAATGAGCAGTTCTTC
TRBV5-1	TRBJ2-5	TRBD1	NA	CASSPPDRGETQYF	TGCGCCAGCAGCCCACCGGACAGGGGTGAGACCCAGTACTTC
TRBV27	TRBJ2-7	NA	NA	CASSLRALVVYEQYF	TGTGCCAGCAGTTTGCGGGCCTTGGTTGTCTACGAGCAGTACTTC
TRBV27	TRBJ1-1	TRBD1	NA	CASGQGAGLTEAFF	TGTGCCAGCGGACAGGGGGCCGGTCTCACTGAAGCTTTCTTT
TRBV7-9	TRBJ1-2	NA	NA	CASSLSGGYTF	TGTGCCAGCAGTCTCTCGGGTGGCTACACCTTC
TRBV19	TRBJ2-3	NA	NA	CASTPGRGYTDTQYF	TGTGCCAGCACCCCGGGACGCGGGTACACAGATACGCAGTATTTT
TRBV28	TRBJ2-7	TRBD2	NA	CASSFVGSGNDEQYF	TGTGCCAGCAGTTTCGTGGGCAGCGGGAACGACGAGCAGTACTTC
TRBV13	TRBJ2-7	NA	once	CASSLASSEQYF	TGTGCCAGCAGCTTAGCCTCGAGCGAGCAGTACTTC
TRBV13	TRBJ1-4	NA	NA	CASMRGGEKLFF	TGTGCCAGCATGAGGGGAGGGGAAAAACTGTTTTTT
TRBV29-1	TRBJ2-7	NA	NA	CSVRGGDRNYEQYF	TGCAGCGTCCGAGGCGGGGACAGAAACTACGAGCAGTACTTC
TRBV19	TRBJ2-7	NA	few	CASAPSTGIVYEQYF	TGTGCCAGCGCGCCCTCCACGGGAATAGTCTACGAGCAGTACTTC
TRBV5-1	TRBJ2-7	NA	few	CASSLSGGSYEQYF	TGCGCCAGCAGCTTAAGTGGTGGGTCGTACGAGCAGTACTTC
TRBV29-1	TRBJ2-1	TRBD2	few	CSVDELASRSNNEQFF	TGCAGCGTTGATGAACTAGCGAGCAGGTCCAATAATGAGCAGTTCTTC
TRBV28	TRBJ2-3	TRBD2	NA	CASSSPGLAADTQYF	TGTGCCAGCAGTTCGCCGGGACTAGCTGCAGATACGCAGTATTTT
TRBV6-5	TRBJ1-1	NA	NA	CASSALQVGTEAFF	TGTGCCAGCAGTGCCTTACAGGTCGGCACTGAAGCTTTCTTT
TRBV6-5	TRBJ2-4	NA	NA	CASSYFPPRGENIQYF	TGTGCCAGCAGTTACTTCCCCCCTAGGGGAGAAAACATTCAGTACTTC
TRBV14	TRBJ1-2	NA	NA	CASSQFVTANYGYTF	TGTGCCAGCAGCCAATTTGTCACAGCTAACTATGGCTACACCTTC
TRBV21-1	TRBJ2-7	NA	few	CASSKAVAGYEQYF	TGTGCCAGCAGCAAAGCGGTAGCGGGATACGAGCAGTACTTC
TRBV5-6	TRBJ2-7	NA	NA	CASSLGGDPYEQYF	TGTGCCAGCAGCCTTGGAGGGGACCCCTACGAGCAGTACTTC
TRBV18	TRBJ1-1	NA	NA	CASSPPFRENTEAFF	TGTGCCAGCTCACCACCTTTCAGAGAGAACACTGAAGCTTTCTTT
TRBV10-3	TRBJ2-2	TRBD1	NA	CAISKGQGNAGELFF	TGTGCCATCAGTAAGGGACAGGGCAACGCCGGGGAGCTGTTTTTT
TRBV27	TRBJ1-2	TRBD1	once	CASLGQGTIGYTF	TGTGCCAGTCTTGGACAGGGAACGATTGGCTACACCTTC
TRBV30	TRBJ1-1	TRBD1	NA	CAWTATGDWGEAFF	TGTGCCTGGACCGCCACAGGGGATTGGGGTGAAGCTTTCTTT
TRBV7-9	TRBJ2-3	NA	few	CASIPSGTDTQYF	TGTGCCAGCATCCCAAGTGGCACAGATACGCAGTATTTT
TRBV4-1	TRBJ1-1	NA	NA	CASSVRINTEAFF	TGCGCCAGCAGCGTGCGGATCAACACTGAAGCTTTCTTT
TRBV29-1	TRBJ2-5	NA	NA	CSVVMETQYF	TGCAGCGTTGTGATGGAGACCCAGTACTTC
TRBV7-9	TRBJ2-1	NA	NA	CASSLQGNNEQFF	TGTGCCAGCAGCTTACAAGGAAACAATGAGCAGTTCTTC
TRBV7-9	TRBJ2-1	NA	NA	CASSAIYNEQFF	TGTGCCAGCAGCGCGATATACAATGAGCAGTTCTTC
TRBV20-1	TRBJ2-7	TRBD2	few	CSASSGIEQYF	TGCAGTGCTTCTAGCGGGATCGAGCAGTACTTC
TRBV27	TRBJ2-2	NA	NA	CASRDTGELFF	TGTGCCAGCAGGGACACCGGAGAGCTGTTTTTT
TRBV5-1	TRBJ2-7	TRBD2	few	CASSLRSGRLSYEQYF	TGCGCCAGCAGCTTGAGGAGCGGGAGGTTGTCCTACGAGCAGTACTTC
TRBV5-1	TRBJ2-1	TRBD2	few	CASSGEGTAGSSSYNEQFF	TGCGCCAGCAGCGGGGAGGGCACGGCCGGATCTAGCTCCTACAATGAGCAGTTCTTC
TRBV2	TRBJ2-5	TRBD1	few	CASSDPDRGETQYF	TGTGCCAGCAGTGATCCGGACAGGGGAGAGACCCAGTACTTC
TRBV9	TRBJ2-2	NA	NA	CASSVVGGDAGELFF	TGTGCCAGCAGCGTAGTGGGGGGAGACGCCGGGGAGCTGTTTTTT
TRBV28	TRBJ2-1	NA	NA	CASRSLGNEQFF	TGTGCCAGCAGGTCCCTCGGCAATGAGCAGTTCTTC
TRBV4-1	TRBJ1-1	NA	NA	CASSLSEVGSGEAFF	TGCGCCAGCAGCCTAAGCGAAGTGGGCTCAGGCGAAGCTTTCTTT
TRBV10-1	TRBJ2-7	TRBD2	many	CASSDSAGEVGEQYF	TGCGCCAGCAGTGATTCAGCGGGAGAGGTCGGTGAGCAGTACTTC
TRBV7-9	TRBJ2-3	TRBD2	once	CASSPPSGRAADTQYF	TGTGCCAGCAGCCCCCCTAGCGGGAGGGCCGCAGATACGCAGTATTTT
TRBV7-3	TRBJ2-5	NA	few	CASSLGSETQYF	TGTGCCAGCAGCTTAGGGTCGGAGACCCAGTACTTC
TRBV19	TRBJ2-2	TRBD1	few	CATRLGQGAGELFF	TGTGCCACCCGATTGGGACAGGGGGCCGGGGAGCTGTTTTTT
TRBV4-1	TRBJ2-7	TRBD1	NA	CASSQGRGQSYEQYF	TGCGCCAGCAGCCAGGGCCGGGGACAGAGCTACGAGCAGTACTTC
TRBV4-1	TRBJ2-3	NA	NA	CASSQEDFSGPDTQYF	TGCGCCAGCAGCCAGGAGGACTTCTCCGGCCCAGATACGCAGTATTTT